The rows below give T cell receptor beta chains drawn from one sample of a study of CD8+ T cells in alopecia areata. The protocol was immunoSEQ multiplex PCR, while the TCRdb copy is restricted to in-frame clones and leaves out a portion. The repertoire holds roughly 180,000 clones, with around 51% as singletons. The sequences come from CD8+ T cells sorted from blood, collected at approximately week 52, from a patient treated with tofacitinib. The receptors were gathered from a human donor with alopecia areata. CDR3s include the opening cysteine and the closing phenylalanine or tryptophan. Fields, in order: clone size, V gene, J gene, D gene, CDR3 DNA, CDR3 protein. D genes are given only for firm matches. Rows give clone size only sometimes, using once, few, many, or a class for an expanded clone.

>few|TRBV6-5|TRBJ2-1|TRBD2
TGTGCCAGCAGTTACTCGACTAGCGATGAGCAGTTCTTC
CASSYSTSDEQFF
>-|TRBV11-3|TRBJ2-1|-
TGTGCCAGCGGCCCCTCCAGCTCCTACAATGAGCAGTTCTTC
CASGPSSSYNEQFF
>-|TRBV30|TRBJ2-1|-
TGTGCCTGGAGCCCTAACGGGGTCTACAATGAGCAGTTCTTC
CAWSPNGVYNEQFF
>-|TRBV27|TRBJ2-1|-
TGTGCCAGCAGTTTAGGAGGGCGGCGGGCGGGTGAGCAGTTCTTC
CASSLGGRRAGEQFF
>-|TRBV7-3|TRBJ2-5|-
TGTGCCAGCAGCCCCCACGGCGATGCGGAGACCCAGTACTTC
CASSPHGDAETQYF
>few|TRBV2|TRBJ1-5|TRBD1
TGTGCCAGCAGGGCACAGGGGAATCAGCCCCAGCATTTT
CASRAQGNQPQHF
>-|TRBV15|TRBJ1-2|-
TGTGCCACCAGCAGAGTTCAGGGCGACTATGGCTACACCTTC
CATSRVQGDYGYTF
>-|TRBV9|TRBJ1-5|-
TGTGCCAGCAGCGTAGACCCCTCCCCTAATCAGCCCCAGCATTTT
CASSVDPSPNQPQHF
>-|TRBV7-9|TRBJ2-5|-
TGTGCCAGCAGCCCCACCGAGGGGGTAGTTGCAGAGACCCAGTACTTC
CASSPTEGVVAETQYF
>few|TRBV6-5|TRBJ2-7|-
TGTGCCAGCAGTTACCCCCCCGGAGGGGACCACGAGCAGTACTTC
CASSYPPGGDHEQYF
>-|TRBV27|TRBJ1-6|-
TGTGCCAGCAGTTTATCTTGGGGAGAATTTAATTCACCCCTCCACTTT
CASSLSWGEFNSPLHF
>-|TRBV5-1|TRBJ2-5|-
TGCGCCAGCAGCCGAAAAGCGGAGACCCAGTACTTC
CASSRKAETQYF
>few|TRBV30|TRBJ1-1|-
TGTGCCTGGAGCGGGGGGGACACTGAAGCTTTCTTT
CAWSGGDTEAFF
>-|TRBV28|TRBJ1-2|-
TGTGCCAGCAGTTCCTCAGGGCTTCTAAATGGCTACACCTTC
CASSSSGLLNGYTF
>-|TRBV7-9|TRBJ2-1|-
TGTGCCAGCAGCTTAGTGGGGGTGAATGAGCAGTTCTTC
CASSLVGVNEQFF
>large|TRBV12-5|TRBJ1-6|-
TGTGCTAGTGGCCCTCCAGGGATCAATTCACCCCTCCACTTT
CASGPPGINSPLHF
>once|TRBV6-1|TRBJ2-1|-
TGTGCAATGACAGCCTACAATGAGCAGTTCTTC
CAMTAYNEQFF
>few|TRBV19|TRBJ2-3|TRBD2
TGTGCCAGTAGGGACCCCGGGACTAGCCGCCCAGATACGCAGTATTTT
CASRDPGTSRPDTQYF
>-|TRBV29-1|TRBJ1-6|TRBD1
TGCAGCGTTGGAGGACAGGGCAACTCACCCCTCCACTTT
CSVGGQGNSPLHF
>-|TRBV5-6|TRBJ1-5|TRBD1
TGTGCCAGCAGCTTGGCCACAGGGGCGAATCAGCCCCAGCATTTT
CASSLATGANQPQHF
>-|TRBV23-1|TRBJ1-3|-
TGCGCCAGCAGTCCCCCGGCGTGCTCTGGAAACACCATATATTTT
CASSPPACSGNTIYF
>-|TRBV29-1|TRBJ1-1|-
TGCAGCGGATGGACTTACACTGAAGCTTTCTTT
CSGWTYTEAFF
>-|TRBV16|TRBJ2-4|TRBD2
TGTGCCAGCAGCCAATCTCGGGGGGGACAAAACATTCAGTACTTC
CASSQSRGGQNIQYF
>once|TRBV19|TRBJ2-2|TRBD1
TGTGCCAGTAGGGACAGGGCTGTCGGGGAGCTGTTTTTT
CASRDRAVGELFF
>few|TRBV7-6|TRBJ2-7|TRBD1
TGTGCCAGCAGCCCGCGGACAGGATCATCCTACGAGCAGTACTTC
CASSPRTGSSYEQYF
>-|TRBV7-9|TRBJ2-2|-
TGTGCCAGCAGCCTTGACCTATTCACCGGGGAGCTGTTTTTT
CASSLDLFTGELFF
>-|TRBV20-1|TRBJ1-1|-
TGCAGTGCCCCATCGGGGCTTGAAGCTTTCTTT
CSAPSGLEAFF
>-|TRBV7-2|TRBJ1-6|-
TGTGCCAGCAGCCCTGATCACAGCTCCTATAATTCACCCCTCCACTTT
CASSPDHSSYNSPLHF
>-|TRBV4-1|TRBJ2-5|TRBD2
TGCGCCAGCAGCCAACTAAGCGGGGGGGCCGGAGAGACCCAGTACTTC
CASSQLSGGAGETQYF
>few|TRBV7-9|TRBJ2-7|-
TGTGCCAGCAGCTTCCCGACCGAGAACAAACAGTACTTC
CASSFPTENKQYF
>-|TRBV29-1|TRBJ2-2|TRBD2
TGCAGCGTTGAAGGTGCTAGCGGGGGGGCCTACACCGGGGAGCTGTTTTTT
CSVEGASGGAYTGELFF
>-|TRBV2|TRBJ2-7|-
TGTGCCAGCTTAAGTCACTCCTACGAGCAGTACTTC
CASLSHSYEQYF
>few|TRBV2|TRBJ1-2|-
TGTGCCAGCACCTCCGGGGCAGGGGGCTACACCTTC
CASTSGAGGYTF
>-|TRBV7-8|TRBJ1-5|-
TGTGCCAGCAGCTTAGAGGCTCCGGGGCTCGGGCAGCCCCAGCATTTT
CASSLEAPGLGQPQHF
>-|TRBV6-5|TRBJ2-7|-
TGTGCCAGCAGTTATTCTCCGGACAGCTCCTACGAGCAGTACTTC
CASSYSPDSSYEQYF
>-|TRBV19|TRBJ2-7|TRBD2
TGTGCCAGTAGTCAAGCGGGGGGGACATACGAGCAGTACTTC
CASSQAGGTYEQYF
>-|TRBV29-1|TRBJ2-2|-
TGCAGCGTTGACAGGGGGAACACCGGGGAGCTGTTTTTT
CSVDRGNTGELFF
>-|TRBV5-4|TRBJ2-1|TRBD1
TGTGCCAGCAGCTATTACAGGGGGGTCTCCTACAATGAGCAGTTCTTC
CASSYYRGVSYNEQFF
>many|TRBV5-4|TRBJ2-7|-
TGTGCCAGCAGCAAAGGGACGGGCTCCTACGAGCAGTACTTC
CASSKGTGSYEQYF
>-|TRBV29-1|TRBJ1-1|-
TGCAGCGTCCACCAGGTGACAGTAAGAAGGAGCACTGAAGCTTTCTTT
CSVHQVTVRRSTEAFF
>-|TRBV19|TRBJ1-5|TRBD1
TGTGCCAGTAGTATAGGGGGACAGGGGCCCGGCAATCAGCCCCAGCATTTT
CASSIGGQGPGNQPQHF
>-|TRBV18|TRBJ1-6|TRBD1
TGTGCCAGCTCACCCAGGACAGGGTTGAATTCACCCCTCCACTTT
CASSPRTGLNSPLHF
>-|TRBV5-6|TRBJ2-7|TRBD2
TGTGCCAGCAGGCCGACTAGCAGCTACGAGCAGTACTTC
CASRPTSSYEQYF
>-|TRBV4-1|TRBJ2-1|-
TGCGCCAGCAGCCAAGATAGGGGAGCCTACAATGAGCAGTTCTTC
CASSQDRGAYNEQFF
>-|TRBV13|TRBJ2-2|-
TGTGCCAGCAGAGGATTCGAGTTCACCGGGGAGCTGTTTTTT
CASRGFEFTGELFF
>-|TRBV5-1|TRBJ2-2|-
TGCGCCAGCAGCTTGGCTGGTTCCAACACCGGGGAGCTGTTTTTT
CASSLAGSNTGELFF
>-|TRBV6-5|TRBJ2-5|-
TGTGCCAGCACGGGGGAGACCCAGTACTTC
CASTGETQYF
>few|TRBV5-6|TRBJ2-1|-
TGTGCCAGCAGCTCGGAAGCCTACAATGAGCAGTTCTTC
CASSSEAYNEQFF
>-|TRBV29-1|TRBJ2-7|TRBD1
TGCAGCGTTGGGTTTATTGGGGACAGGCCTTACGAGCAGTACTTC
CSVGFIGDRPYEQYF
>-|TRBV5-6|TRBJ2-6|-
TGTGCCAGCAGCGCCCCGGGGCATGGGGCCAACGTCCTGACTTTC
CASSAPGHGANVLTF
>few|TRBV6-1|TRBJ1-2|-
TGTGCCAGCCGTAAAGGACAGCTTTTTTATGGCTACACCTTC
CASRKGQLFYGYTF
>-|TRBV30|TRBJ2-2|TRBD2
TGTGGGGGGACTAGCGTCGCCGGGGAGCTGTTTTTT
CGGTSVAGELFF
>many|TRBV29-1|TRBJ1-1|-
TGCAGCGCAACGAACACTGAAGCTTTCTTT
CSATNTEAFF